Described below is a single T cell receptor (beta chain) sequence and its context. These data are taken from a study of control samples from healthy donors and cancer patients. CDR1 and CDR2 from the germline V gene are MNHNY and SVGAGI (reference sequence). The length of the CDR3 is 13 residues. Trimming cost V 7 bases and J 4 bases; bases outside gene matches: 6. The repertoire was sequenced with immunoSEQ multiplex PCR; TCRdb's copy has only in-frame clones and lacks some. The table lists approximately 100,000 clones, roughly 92% of them singletons. The origin of this receptor is a human donor in good health. The donor label of this sample is uncertain. Material: blood. This chain connects TRBV6-6 to TRBJ1-1; 7 positions match TRBD1. CDR3 region: CASIPRDSTEAFF. DNA of the CDR3: TGTGCCAGCATTCCTAGGGACAGCACTGAAGCTTTCTTT.